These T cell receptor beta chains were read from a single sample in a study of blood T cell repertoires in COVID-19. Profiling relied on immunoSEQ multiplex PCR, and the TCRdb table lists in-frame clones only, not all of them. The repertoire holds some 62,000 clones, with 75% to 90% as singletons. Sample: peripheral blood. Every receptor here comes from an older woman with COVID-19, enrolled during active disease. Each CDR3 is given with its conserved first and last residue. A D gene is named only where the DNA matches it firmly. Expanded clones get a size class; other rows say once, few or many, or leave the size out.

CDR3: CASSRSGPNTGELFF
DNA: TGTGCCAGTAGTAGGAGCGGGCCGAACACCGGGGAGCTGTTTTTT
J: TRBJ2-2
V: TRBV19
size: once
D: -

CDR3: CASSLAAPSHYEQYF
DNA: TGTGCCAGCAGCTTAGCAGCCCCATCGCACTACGAGCAGTACTTC
J: TRBJ2-7
V: TRBV7-8
size: -
D: -

CDR3: CASSLGLVNEQFF
DNA: TGCGCCAGCAGCTTGGGACTAGTTAATGAGCAGTTCTTC
J: TRBJ2-1
V: TRBV5-1
size: -
D: -

CDR3: CASSLGYGGRARQYF
DNA: TGTGCCAGCAGTTTAGGGTATGGCGGGAGGGCCAGGCAGTACTTC
J: TRBJ2-7
V: TRBV27
size: -
D: TRBD2

CDR3: CAISEGRGTAFNEQFF
DNA: TGTGCCATCAGTGAGGGCAGGGGGACAGCTTTCAATGAGCAGTTCTTC
J: TRBJ2-1
V: TRBV10-3
size: -
D: TRBD1

CDR3: CASSYKASGGNNEQFF
DNA: TGTGCCAGCAGTTACAAGGCTAGCGGGGGGAACAATGAGCAGTTCTTC
J: TRBJ2-1
V: TRBV6-5
size: -
D: TRBD2

CDR3: CASSSIQGAGEKLFF
DNA: TGCGCCAGCAGCTCCATACAGGGGGCAGGCGAAAAACTGTTTTTT
J: TRBJ1-4
V: TRBV5-1
size: -
D: TRBD1

CDR3: CAWSAGGNTIYF
DNA: TGTGCCTGGAGTGCGGGTGGAAACACCATATATTTT
J: TRBJ1-3
V: TRBV30
size: -
D: -

CDR3: CASGNGYEQYF
DNA: TGTGCCTCCGGGAATGGCTACGAGCAGTACTTC
J: TRBJ2-7
V: TRBV30
size: -
D: -

CDR3: CASSSPGTSGIVEQYF
DNA: TGTGCCAGCAGCTCACCCGGGACTAGCGGGATAGTCGAGCAGTACTTC
J: TRBJ2-7
V: TRBV9
size: -
D: TRBD2

CDR3: CASSHTGGRNQPQHF
DNA: TGTGCCAGCAGTCACACAGGGGGCCGCAATCAGCCCCAGCATTTT
J: TRBJ1-5
V: TRBV6-1
size: -
D: TRBD1

CDR3: CASSRDRVNQPQHF
DNA: TGTGCCAGCAGTAGGGACAGGGTCAATCAGCCCCAGCATTTT
J: TRBJ1-5
V: TRBV6-5
size: -
D: TRBD1

CDR3: CASSEYGRGGDGYTF
DNA: TGTGCCAGCAGTGAATATGGGCGCGGGGGGGATGGCTACACCTTC
J: TRBJ1-2
V: TRBV25-1
size: once
D: -

CDR3: CASSSADSFYNSPLHF
DNA: TGTGCCAGCAGCTCGGCGGACAGTTTCTATAATTCACCCCTCCACTTT
J: TRBJ1-6
V: TRBV7-8
size: -
D: -

CDR3: CATSGGTSGEQYF
DNA: TGTGCCACCAGCGGGGGGACCTCTGGGGAGCAGTACTTC
J: TRBJ2-7
V: TRBV24-1
size: -
D: TRBD2

CDR3: CASSSTGLDEKLFF
DNA: TGTGCCAGCAGCTCTACAGGGTTGGATGAAAAACTGTTTTTT
J: TRBJ1-4
V: TRBV7-9
size: -
D: -

CDR3: CASSPQKRDKNTEAFF
DNA: TGCGCCAGCAGCCCACAAAAAAGAGACAAGAACACTGAAGCTTTCTTT
J: TRBJ1-1
V: TRBV5-1
size: -
D: -

CDR3: CASSYPGVGYNEQFF
DNA: TGTGCCAGCAGTTACCCGGGAGTGGGCTACAATGAGCAGTTCTTC
J: TRBJ2-1
V: TRBV6-5
size: -
D: -

CDR3: CASSIAGGPSTELFF
DNA: TGTGCCAGTAGTATAGCGGGAGGCCCCTCTACGGAGCTGTTTTTT
J: TRBJ2-2
V: TRBV19
size: -
D: TRBD2

CDR3: CASKLAGEFGGETQYF
DNA: TGTGCCAGCAAACTAGCGGGAGAGTTCGGGGGAGAGACCCAGTACTTC
J: TRBJ2-5
V: TRBV7-6
size: -
D: TRBD2

CDR3: CATSRVAGVPYEQYF
DNA: TGTGCCACCAGCAGAGTAGCGGGAGTACCCTACGAGCAGTACTTC
J: TRBJ2-7
V: TRBV15
size: -
D: TRBD2

CDR3: CASSYASAYEQYF
DNA: TGTGCCAGCAGTTACGCTAGCGCCTACGAGCAGTACTTC
J: TRBJ2-7
V: TRBV6-2/TRBV6-3
size: once
D: -

CDR3: CASSLAAGRDTQYF
DNA: TGCGCCAGCAGCTTGGCGGCCGGGAGAGATACGCAGTATTTT
J: TRBJ2-3
V: TRBV5-1
size: -
D: -

CDR3: CASSPRVGTYEQYF
DNA: TGTGCCAGCAGCCCCCGGGTGGGTACCTACGAGCAGTACTTC
J: TRBJ2-7
V: TRBV11-3
size: -
D: -

CDR3: CASSYKGQTFPYEQYF
DNA: TGTGCCAGCAGTTACAAGGGACAGACTTTTCCCTACGAGCAGTACTTC
J: TRBJ2-7
V: TRBV6-2/TRBV6-3
size: -
D: TRBD1

CDR3: CASSERRGDPNEQFF
DNA: TGTGCCAGCAGTGAAAGGCGGGGGGACCCCAACGAGCAGTTCTTC
J: TRBJ2-1
V: TRBV6-4
size: -
D: TRBD2

CDR3: CASSEDMSYYGYTF
DNA: TGTGCCAGCAGTGAGGACATGAGCTACTATGGCTACACCTTC
J: TRBJ1-2
V: TRBV6-1
size: -
D: -

CDR3: CASRKAGGSYEQYF
DNA: TGTGCCAGCAGAAAGGCGGGGGGCTCCTACGAGCAGTACTTC
J: TRBJ2-7
V: TRBV6-5
size: -
D: TRBD2

CDR3: CASSSGGSSYNEQFF
DNA: TGTGCCAGCAGCTCGGGCGGGAGTTCCTACAATGAGCAGTTCTTC
J: TRBJ2-1
V: TRBV7-2
size: -
D: TRBD2

CDR3: CASSLKGHRGGRQPQHF
DNA: TGTGCCAGCAGCTTAAAGGGGCACAGGGGGGGAAGGCAGCCCCAGCATTTT
J: TRBJ1-5
V: TRBV21-1
size: -
D: -

CDR3: CASSLSSGEYEQYF
DNA: TGCGCCAGCAGCTTGTCAAGTGGGGAGTACGAGCAGTACTTC
J: TRBJ2-7
V: TRBV5-1
size: -
D: -